These T cell receptor beta chains were read from a single sample in a study of blood T cell repertoires in COVID-19. The data were produced by immunoSEQ multiplex PCR, yet TCRdb's version contains in-frame clones alone and is incomplete. The table records 200,000 to 250,000 clones, roughly 94% of them present only once. Sequences were obtained from peripheral blood. All receptors derive from a man aged 25-40 years with acute or convalescent COVID-19. The conserved cysteine and the conserved F or W are not part of the CDR3 here. A D gene is named only where the DNA matches it firmly. Clone size appears in some rows only: once, few, many, or a class for an expanded clone.

.,TRBV9,.,ASSPTQGTEAF
.,TRBV28,.,ATRRGAGNTIY
.,TRBV6-4,TRBD1,ASYRGLDDTEAF
once,TRBV10-2,.,ASRSAGADTQY
.,TRBV28,.,ATGGGRGYT
.,TRBV5-1,.,ASSSLTEAYEQY
.,TRBV19,TRBD2,ASKGLAGTSTDTQY
.,TRBV19,TRBD1,ASRAGGAAKVYGYT
.,TRBV19,TRBD2,ASRPVAGGNPYEQY
.,TRBV5-1,TRBD1,ASSLAYRTGGEKLF
.,TRBV6-6,.,ASRSPIEAF
.,TRBV7-3,.,ASSPRLSGANVLT
.,TRBV5-1,TRBD1,ASSLDPGQRYYGYT
.,TRBV19,TRBD1,ARQTGGNTEAF
.,TRBV18,TRBD2,ASSPGLDIDTQY
.,TRBV7-9,TRBD1,ASSLGQGVTYEQY
once,TRBV4-2,TRBD2,ASSHGTSGRASNTGELF
.,TRBV11-2,.,ASSPRGASSTDTQY
once,TRBV18,.,ASSPQKGLNSPLH
.,TRBV9,.,ASSVDWGLEQF
.,TRBV14,TRBD1,ASSPLGQHYEQY
.,TRBV4-2,.,ASSQEGQAQH
.,TRBV7-3,.,ASSQWSGVANNEQF